A single sample gave rise to the 22 T cell receptor beta chains below, sequenced in a study of blood T cell repertoires in COVID-19. TCRdb's table, derived via immunoSEQ multiplex PCR, lists solely in-frame clones and lacks some. The sample carries approximately 150,000 clones, around four fifths recorded once. The sequencing sample was made of peripheral blood. These receptors originate from a human donor in a cohort sampled during active COVID-19.

V gene TRBV9 combines with J gene TRBJ1-3, with D tentatively TRBD1 (5 bases). CDR3 length equals 17 residues. Germline CDR1 is SGDLS and CDR2 is YYNGEE. With 0 bases removed from V and 1 base from J, the gap between germline ends came to 14 bases. In DNA form, the CDR3 reads TGTGCCAGCAGCGTAGAATTGTCCGGGGGTTCTGGAAACACCATATATTTT. It encodes CASSVELSGGSGNTIYF.

This chain uses TRBV6-5 with TRBJ2-6; a weak D match, TRBD2 (6 bases). The V end was cut by 4 bases, the J end by 1 base, with 11 bases between. The CDR3 runs to 16 residues. The germline V gene has CDR1 MNHEY and CDR2 SVGAGI. CDR3 sequence: CASSWAGLSGANVLTF. In DNA form, the CDR3 reads TGTGCCAGCAGTTGGGCGGGACTTTCTGGGGCCAACGTCCTGACTTTC.

J is TRBJ1-1 and V is TRBV19, with TRBD1 as a possible D gene (5 bases). V lost 1 base and J 10 bases, leaving 13 bases between the germline ends. Germline V CDR1 and CDR2: LNHDA, SQIVND (reference sequence). The CDR3 loop spans 13 amino acids. The CDR3 loop reads CASSIAALQGAFF. DNA of the CDR3: TGTGCCAGTAGTATAGCAGCGCTCCAGGGAGCTTTCTTT. Filled out from reference TRBV19 and TRBJ1-1, the complete variable domain reads DGGITQSPKYLFRKEGQNVTLSCEQNLNHDAMYWYRQDPGQGLRLIYYSQIVNDFQKGDIAEGYSVSREKKESFPLTVTSAQKNPTAFYLCASSIAALQGAFFGQGTRLTVV.

The count of this clone is one. The V gene is TRBV10-2, the J gene TRBJ2-7; 9 nucleotides line up with TRBD1. The germline V gene has CDR1 WSHSY and CDR2 SAAADI. The CDR3 totals 14 residues. V shed 7 bases, J shed 3 bases, and the junction held 7 bases outside the gene matches. DNA for the CDR3: TGCGCCAGCAAGGGACAGGGTAGAAGCTACGAGCAGTACTTC. Translation gives CASKGQGRSYEQYF.

This clone was observed a single time. The chain combines TRBV29-1 with TRBJ1-2; 7 bases are shared with TRBD1. V lost 2 bases to trimming and J lost 7 bases; unmatched junction nucleotides: 13. This CDR3 is 15 amino acids long. Per germline, CDR1 SQVTM and CDR2 ANQGSEA. CDR3 in amino acids: CSVEKGGRGSVGYTF. CDR3 nucleotide sequence: TGCAGCGTTGAAAAGGGAGGCAGGGGGTCTGTTGGCTACACCTTC.

This rearrangement joins TRBV28 to TRBJ2-3; 7 bases fit TRBD1. Germline V gene sequence: CDR1 MDHEN, CDR2 SYDVKM. The CDR3 loop spans 14 amino acids. V lost 4 bases, J lost 2 bases, and 3 bases stayed unmatched. CDR3 nucleotides: TGTGCCAGCAGTTGGACAGGAGTCACAGATACGCAGTATTTT. Translating gives CASSWTGVTDTQYF.

This clone was counted once. This chain joins TRBV2 and TRBJ1-6; tentatively, D is TRBD1 (5 bases). The CDR3 is 14 amino acids. Trimming left V 4 bases short and J 8 bases short, with 12 bases between. CDR1 is SNHLY and CDR2 is FYNNEI in the germline V gene. The CDR3 here is CASSAGRRYSPLHF. As DNA, the CDR3 is TGTGCCAGCAGTGCAGGGCGACGGTATTCACCCCTCCACTTT.

This chain connects TRBV6-5 to TRBJ1-4, with D maybe TRBD1 (6 bases). The germline V gene has CDR1 MNHEY and CDR2 SVGAGI. V dropped 4 bases and J dropped 5 bases, with 14 bases sitting between them. The CDR3 totals 15 residues. CDR3 sequence (DNA): TGTGCCAGCAGTTCCACACAGGGACACAATGAAAAACTGTTTTTT. Amino acids: CASSSTQGHNEKLFF.

The V call is TRBV28, the J call TRBJ2-7; 13 positions match TRBD2. The germline gives CDR1 MDHEN, CDR2 SYDVKM. The CDR3 runs to 16 residues. The trim removed 6 bases at V and 2 bases at J, leaving 7 bases unmatched. The CDR3 sequence: CASSPPGLAGAYEQYF. In nucleotides, the CDR3 is TGTGCCAGCAGCCCGCCCGGACTAGCGGGAGCCTACGAGCAGTACTTC.

The chain combines TRBV19 with TRBJ2-7; possible D gene TRBD1, 5 bases. This CDR3 has 14 amino acids. Trimming removed 8 bases at V and 2 bases at J, with 16 bases between. CDR1 LNHDA and CDR2 SQIVND come from the germline V gene (reference sequence). The CDR3 loop reads CASALRAGTYEQYF. DNA of the CDR3: TGTGCCAGTGCCCTTAGGGCAGGGACCTACGAGCAGTACTTC.

The chain combines TRBV7-2 with TRBJ2-5; 7 nucleotides align to TRBD2. V was clipped by 3 bases and J by 6 bases; unmatched bases: 7. The germline gives CDR1 SGHTA, CDR2 FQGNSA. The CDR3 has 14 amino acids. CDR3 bases: TGTGCCAGCAGCTTTACAAGGGAGGGCAAGACCCAGTACTTC. It yields the protein CASSFTREGKTQYF.

This clone came up once. The chain couples TRBV19 to TRBJ1-4, with D tentatively TRBD1 (5 bases). Germline-derived CDR1 and CDR2 are LNHDA and SQIVND (reference sequence). Trimming took off 5 bases at V and 0 bases at J, with 16 bases between the two ends. The CDR3 runs 17 residues. CDR3 region: CASSASFPRATNEKLFF. CDR3 bases: TGTGCCAGTAGTGCCTCCTTTCCCAGGGCAACTAATGAAAAACTGTTTTTT.

There are a few counts of this clone. The chain links TRBV15 to TRBJ2-5, with a possible D match to TRBD2 (5 bases). Germline V gene data show CDR1 as LNHNV and CDR2 as YYDKDF (reference sequence). Deletions cut 9 bases from V and 4 bases from J, with 18 bases between. The CDR3 is 14 amino acids. This chain's CDR3 is CATNLRGGLETQYF. In DNA form, the CDR3 reads TGTGCCACAAACCTCCGGGGTGGCCTAGAGACCCAGTACTTC.

This clone has more than one count but fewer than ten. The rearrangement joins TRBV19 to TRBJ1-6; D gene ambiguous. This CDR3 region has 16 residues. The V end was cut by 3 bases, the J end by 0 bases, with 9 bases between. The germline V gene encodes CDR1 LNHDA and CDR2 SQIVND (reference sequence). The CDR3 bases are TGTGCCAGTAGTATGGTTGGCAGCTCCTATAATTCACCCCTCCACTTT. This sequence encodes CASSMVGSSYNSPLHF.

V is TRBV28 and J is TRBJ2-1; D may be TRBD2 (5 bases). Trimming shortened V by 9 bases and J by 4 bases, and 10 bases separated the two germline ends. Germline CDR1 and CDR2: MDHEN and SYDVKM. The CDR3 spans 12 residues. CDR3 in amino acids: CASQTKYNEQFF. The CDR3 bases are TGTGCCAGTCAGACTAAGTACAATGAGCAGTTCTTC.

The V and J genes are TRBV5-1 and TRBJ2-1; 13 nucleotides line up with TRBD2. The V gene end was trimmed by 0 bases and the J gene end by 7 bases; junction bases not matched to a gene: 4. CDR1 is SGHRS, CDR2 YFSETQ, per germline. This CDR3 is built from 16 residues. The CDR3 here is CASSLETSGRTNEQFF. For the CDR3, the DNA is TGCGCCAGCAGCTTGGAGACTAGCGGGAGGACGAATGAGCAGTTCTTC.

The V call is TRBV5-1, the J call TRBJ2-3, with 8 bases that match TRBD1. Germline V CDR1 and CDR2: SGHRS, YFSETQ. The length of the CDR3 is 16 residues. V was pared by 0 bases and J by 3 bases, with 6 bases of the junction left unmatched. The CDR3 nucleotides read TGCGCCAGCAGCTTGGGGACAGGGCTAACGACAGATACGCAGTATTTT. It is translated as CASSLGTGLTTDTQYF.

This rearrangement joins TRBV19 to TRBJ2-1; TRBD2 might be the D (5 bases). The length of the CDR3 is 17 residues. Germline lookup yields CDR1 LNHDA and CDR2 SQIVND (reference sequence). V lost 2 bases and J lost 12, with 26 bases in between. The CDR3 protein is CASSIISQEIQRRLQFF. CDR3 DNA sequence: TGTGCCAGTAGTATAATTTCCCAGGAGATCCAGCGGCGTCTGCAGTTCTTC.

The chain has TRBV4-1 and TRBJ2-5, with 11 bases fitting TRBD2. The CDR3 spans 17 residues. Per the germline V gene, CDR1 is MGHRA and CDR2 is YSYEKL. Germline trimming cut 0 bases from V and 2 bases from J; bases unmatched to any gene: 5. The CDR3 loop is CASSQDSGTSGQETQYF. DNA of the CDR3: TGCGCCAGCAGCCAAGATTCAGGGACTAGCGGTCAAGAGACCCAGTACTTC.

V usage is TRBV25-1 and J usage is TRBJ2-3, with a weak D call TRBD2 (6 bases). Trimming took 7 bases from V and 0 from J, leaving 14 bases between them. CDR3 length: 15 amino acids. CDR1 and CDR2 from the germline V gene are MGHDK and SYGVNS. This CDR3 is CASNDGRKSTDTQYF. DNA for the CDR3: TGTGCCAGCAATGACGGGAGAAAGAGCACAGATACGCAGTATTTT.

This clone was recorded a few times. This chain joins TRBV5-1 and TRBJ2-1; TRBD2 matches 14 bases. J gave up 6 bases and V 3 bases, and 5 bases lay outside the gene matches. The CDR3 is 16 amino acids. Germline CDR1 reads SGHRS; CDR2 reads YFSETQ. CDR3 nucleotide sequence: TGCGCCAGCAGCTCAGGACTAGCGGGAGGATCCAATGAGCAGTTCTTC. Translated: CASSSGLAGGSNEQFF.

This clone was recorded only once. This chain uses TRBV6-5 with TRBJ2-5; 9 positions agree with TRBD2. Germline V lookup: CDR1 MNHEY, CDR2 SVGAGI. CDR3 length: 16 residues. With 4 bases clipped from V and 5 bases from J, the junction kept 11 bases outside the gene matches. CDR3 loop: CASSLRPSGISETQYF. The CDR3 DNA follows: TGTGCCAGCAGTTTAAGGCCTAGCGGGATTAGTGAGACCCAGTACTTC.